The rows below give T cell receptor beta chains drawn from one sample of a study of PD-L1 blockade in urothelial cancer. This table comes from immunoSEQ multiplex PCR, and its TCRdb copy is limited to in-frame clones, with some not included. The sample contains about 52,000 clones, approximately 80% of which appear only once. The sequencing here drew on PBMCs, taken around atezolizumab (anti-PD-L1) treatment. The receptors come from a man over 45 with urothelial cancer. CDR3s include the opening cysteine and the closing phenylalanine or tryptophan. Each record gives: V gene, J gene, CDR3 protein.

TRBV10-3	TRBJ2-7	CAISESDRGRYF
TRBV27	TRBJ1-5	CASSTGTGSSQPQHF
TRBV15	TRBJ1-1	CATSRGVLNTEAFF
TRBV9	TRBJ2-1	CASSPSLTGAFEQFF
TRBV12-5	TRBJ2-7	CASGLAHEQYF
TRBV28	TRBJ2-1	CASSLRTSGSILGNEQFF
TRBV7-2	TRBJ2-1	CASRPSGHTAYNEQFF
TRBV11-2	TRBJ2-1	CASSLERDSNNEQFF
TRBV19	TRBJ1-1	CASSIRGQNTEAFF
TRBV2	TRBJ2-3	CATPKGGRLTDTQYF
TRBV5-5	TRBJ1-1	CASHPPGVNTEAFF
TRBV10-2	TRBJ2-2	CASSSLGASTGELFF
TRBV11-2	TRBJ2-3	CASSFSGFHTDTQYF
TRBV28	TRBJ1-1	CASTSGRPTDF
TRBV9	TRBJ2-4	CASSVGAGAKNIQYF
TRBV5-1	TRBJ1-1	CASSAQTGRTEAFF
TRBV18	TRBJ1-2	CASSPSDTRALSNYGYTF
TRBV7-2	TRBJ1-3	CASSFSPTGFGNTIYF
TRBV6-5	TRBJ2-3	CASRASYQTDTQYF
TRBV5-1	TRBJ2-1	CASSFGSGGTGTGNEQFF
TRBV27	TRBJ2-7	CASSSPAEASYEQYF
TRBV9	TRBJ2-7	CASSVAGGLEQYF
TRBV7-2	TRBJ2-7	CASSSTQTSGRRDF
TRBV7-6	TRBJ1-1	CASRGDRGHEAFF
TRBV30	TRBJ1-2	CAFNPGTAYGYTF
TRBV27	TRBJ2-2	CASSPHPGGELFF
TRBV5-6	TRBJ1-6	CASSLQRGANSPLHF
TRBV27	TRBJ2-7	CASRPWDRAYEQYF
TRBV4-3	TRBJ2-1	CASSQDAGANEQFF
TRBV5-6	TRBJ1-6	CASSLPGTGGYDSPLHF
TRBV29-1	TRBJ2-5	CSVGTGWETQYF
TRBV6-4	TRBJ2-1	CASSERPAGNEQFF
TRBV6-6	TRBJ1-2	CASAPYEGFGGYTF
TRBV15	TRBJ2-1	CATSRTRQGSSYNEQFF
TRBV7-9	TRBJ2-5	CASSAVLGVEETQYF
TRBV5-6	TRBJ2-3	CASSLGPPLAGRGDTQYF
TRBV27	TRBJ1-4	CASSSRDRVNEKLFF
TRBV4-2	TRBJ2-5	CASSQGSGVETQYF
TRBV7-9	TRBJ1-4	CASSLGGFGVEKLFF
TRBV21-1	TRBJ1-2	CASSRRDRANYGYTF
TRBV19	TRBJ2-5	CASRLAGATGETQYF
TRBV4-3	TRBJ1-2	CASSKKGVNYGYTF
TRBV7-8	TRBJ1-5	CASSRTQGNSNQPQHF
TRBV5-6	TRBJ2-7	CASSLSISGDSYEQYF
TRBV7-7	TRBJ2-1	CASSYSQGPYNEQFF